The 14 T cell receptor beta chains presented below share a single source sample, sequenced in a study of CD8 T cells in Susac syndrome. Random hexamers were used to reverse transcribe roughly 0.5 to 1 ug of RNA. TCRdb fed the immunoSEQ multiplex PCR reads into MiXCR, producing one record per CDR3 protein. The sample has 100,000 or so distinct CDR3 sequences, around 95% seen once; the top ten hold 0.3%. Sequenced input: CD8+ T cells from PBMCs. These receptors were collected from a human donor with Susac syndrome.

The chain carries TRBV21-1 and TRBJ1-1; the D call TRBD1 from the table was never checked on the DNA. TRBV21-1 is termed a pseudogene. The CDR3 spans 17 residues. For the CDR3, the DNA is TGTGCCAGCAGCAAACTTAAAGGTCAGGACAGGGAGTTTGAAGCTTTCTTT. Protein product: CASSKLKGQDREFEAFF.

J is TRBJ2-7 and V is TRBV5-6, with a tentative D call TRBD2 (6 bases). CDR1 is SGHDT and CDR2 is YYEEEE in the germline V gene. This CDR3 region has 14 residues. V dropped 3 bases and J dropped 3 bases, with 13 bases sitting between them. CDR3 DNA: TGTGCCAGCAGCTCATTTTCGGAGGGCTACGAGCAGTACTTC. Encoded protein: CASSSFSEGYEQYF.

This chain links TRBV29-1 with TRBJ1-2; D remains ambiguous. The CDR3 has 14 amino acids. Trimming left V 0 bases short and J 0 bases short, with 8 bases between. Looked up from germline, CDR1 is SQVTM and CDR2 is ANQGSEA. This CDR3 is CSVEEDGTNYGYTF. As DNA, the CDR3 is TGCAGCGTTGAAGAGGACGGAACTAACTATGGCTACACCTTC.

V and J are TRBV29-1 and TRBJ2-7; D is unresolved. This CDR3 region has 9 residues. The V gene's germline CDR1 is SQVTM and CDR2 ANQGSEA. Trimming cost V 4 bases and J 7 bases, with 5 bases left between them. CDR3 sequence (DNA): TGCAGCGTTGGAGCTGAGCAGTACTTC. Residues: CSVGAEQYF.

The V gene is TRBV5-6, the J gene TRBJ2-1; no reliable D call. Germline CDR1 and CDR2: SGHDT and YYEEEE. V was shortened by 0 bases and J by 8 bases, with 18 bases between the two germline ends. The CDR3 is made up of 16 amino acids. CDR3 residues: CASSLARDFLLYEQFF. CDR3 in DNA: TGTGCCAGCAGCTTGGCCCGAGACTTTCTCCTTTATGAGCAGTTCTTC. The full variable domain, rest sourced from reference TRBV5-6 and TRBJ2-1, is DAGVTQSPTHLIKTRGQQVTLRCSPKSGHDTVSWYQQALGQGPQFIFQYYEEEERQRGNFPDRFSGHQFPNYSSELNVNALLLGDSALYLCASSLARDFLLYEQFFGPGTRLTVL.

V is TRBV3-1 and J is TRBJ2-2, with unresolved D. V lost 3 bases and J 6 bases, leaving 8 bases between the germline ends. CDR1 and CDR2 (germline): LGHDT, YNNKEL (reference sequence). The CDR3 consists of 13 residues. The CDR3 DNA is TGTGCCAGCAGCCAGAAGCTGGCCGGGGAGCTGTTTTTT. Amino acids: CASSQKLAGELFF.

The chain couples TRBV5-1 to TRBJ1-2; no clear D. V was trimmed by 0 bases and J by 8 bases, leaving 5 bases between them. The CDR3 runs to 11 residues. Per germline, CDR1 SGHRS and CDR2 YFSETQ. CDR3 coding DNA: TGCGCCAGCAGCTTGGACGCAGGCTACACCTTC. Residues: CASSLDAGYTF. Full variable domain (outside the CDR3, taken from reference TRBV5-1 and TRBJ1-2): KAGVTQTPRYLIKTRGQQVTLSCSPISGHRSVSWYQQTPGQGLQFLFEYFSETQRNKGNFPGRFSGRQFSNSRSEMNVSTLELGDSALYLCASSLDAGYTFGSGTRLTVV.

The chain combines TRBV7-3 with TRBJ2-3; D ambiguous. V shed 1 base and J shed 4 bases, with 9 bases lying between them. CDR1 is SGHTA and CDR2 is FQGTGA in the germline V gene. CDR3 length: 14 amino acids. The CDR3 here is CASSLNPPPDTQYF. CDR3 coding DNA: TGTGCCAGCAGCTTAAACCCTCCCCCAGATACGCAGTATTTT.

The chain recombines TRBV4-1 with TRBJ2-5; D uncertain. The CDR3 is 13 residues long. Germline V CDR1 and CDR2: MGHRA, YSYEKL. V lost 4 bases, J lost 4 bases, and 10 bases lay in between. The CDR3 loop reads CASSPYPGETQYF. Written as DNA, the CDR3 is TGCGCCAGCAGCCCATATCCGGGAGAGACCCAGTACTTC.

The rearrangement joins TRBV20-1 to TRBJ2-4, with 7 nucleotides matching TRBD1. The length of the CDR3 is 13 residues. J lost 4 bases, V lost 5 bases, and 5 bases had no gene match. Germline lookup yields CDR1 DFQATT and CDR2 SNEGSKA (reference sequence). The CDR3 nucleotides are TGCAGTGCTGCTTGGGACAGTAAAAACATTCAGTACTTC. Translated, it gives CSAAWDSKNIQYF.

The chain links TRBV13 to TRBJ2-7; D uncertain. Germline assignment: CDR1 PRHDT and CDR2 FYEKMQ (reference sequence). The CDR3 runs 12 residues. V lost 0 bases and J 9 bases, leaving 9 bases between the germline ends. This CDR3 is CASSLGLSGQYF. Written as DNA, the CDR3 is TGTGCCAGCAGCTTAGGCCTCTCGGGGCAGTACTTC.

The table lists this clonotype with a count of one. The V gene is TRBV29-1, the J gene TRBJ2-3; 7 bases are shared with TRBD2. This CDR3 has 12 amino acids. The ends lost 6 bases at V and 6 bases at J; junction bases unmatched: 6. CDR1 is SQVTM and CDR2 is ANQGSEA in the germline V gene. This chain's CDR3 is CSVALRGDTQYF. The CDR3 DNA reads TGCAGCGTGGCCCTGCGGGGGGATACGCAGTATTTT.

The J gene is TRBJ2-3, the V gene TRBV5-1; D gene ambiguous. This CDR3 region has 13 residues. From germline, CDR1 is SGHRS and CDR2 YFSETQ. V was trimmed by 0 bases and J by 2 bases, leaving 4 bases between them. The CDR3 bases are TGCGCCAGCAGCTTGGACGACACAGATACGCAGTATTTT. It codes for CASSLDDTDTQYF. The variable domain in full, completed from reference TRBV5-1 and TRBJ2-3, reads KAGVTQTPRYLIKTRGQQVTLSCSPISGHRSVSWYQQTPGQGLQFLFEYFSETQRNKGNFPGRFSGRQFSNSRSEMNVSTLELGDSALYLCASSLDDTDTQYFGPGTRLTVL.

The chain carries TRBV6-4 and TRBJ2-1; D is ambiguous. Germline values: CDR1 MRHNA, CDR2 SNTAGT. This CDR3 is built from 12 residues. Between the trimmed V and J ends, which lost 7 bases and 7 bases, there was a span of 11 bases. This CDR3 reads CASIDGENEQFF. The CDR3 DNA is TGTGCCAGCATAGACGGAGAAAATGAGCAGTTCTTC.